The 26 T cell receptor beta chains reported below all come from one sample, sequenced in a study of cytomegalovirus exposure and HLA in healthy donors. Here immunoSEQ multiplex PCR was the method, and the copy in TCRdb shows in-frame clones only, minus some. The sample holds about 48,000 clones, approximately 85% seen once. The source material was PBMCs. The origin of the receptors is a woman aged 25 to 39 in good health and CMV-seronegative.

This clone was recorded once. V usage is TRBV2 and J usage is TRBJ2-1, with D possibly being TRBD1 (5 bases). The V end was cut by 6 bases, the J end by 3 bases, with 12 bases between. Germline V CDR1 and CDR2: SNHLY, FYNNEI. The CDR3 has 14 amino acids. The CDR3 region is CASRADRSYNEQFF. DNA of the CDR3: TGTGCCAGCAGGGCCGACAGAAGCTACAATGAGCAGTTCTTC.

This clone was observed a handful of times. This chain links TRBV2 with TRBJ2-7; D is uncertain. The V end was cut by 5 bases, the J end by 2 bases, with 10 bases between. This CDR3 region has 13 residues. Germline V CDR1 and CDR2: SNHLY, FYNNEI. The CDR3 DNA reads TGTGCCAGCAGTATTGCGGAAGCCTACGAGCAGTACTTC. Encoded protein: CASSIAEAYEQYF.

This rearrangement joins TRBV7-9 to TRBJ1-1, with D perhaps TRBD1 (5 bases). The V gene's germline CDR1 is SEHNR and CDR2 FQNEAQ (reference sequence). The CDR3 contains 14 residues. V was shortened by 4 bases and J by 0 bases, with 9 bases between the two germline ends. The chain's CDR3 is CASSSTAMNTEAFF. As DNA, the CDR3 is TGTGCCAGCAGCTCGACAGCAATGAACACTGAAGCTTTCTTT.

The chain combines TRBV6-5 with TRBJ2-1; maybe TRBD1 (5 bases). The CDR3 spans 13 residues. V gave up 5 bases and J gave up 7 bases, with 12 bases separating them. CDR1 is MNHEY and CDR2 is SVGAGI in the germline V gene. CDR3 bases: TGTGCCAGCAGTCGACCTCAGGGAAATGAGCAGTTCTTC. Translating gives CASSRPQGNEQFF.

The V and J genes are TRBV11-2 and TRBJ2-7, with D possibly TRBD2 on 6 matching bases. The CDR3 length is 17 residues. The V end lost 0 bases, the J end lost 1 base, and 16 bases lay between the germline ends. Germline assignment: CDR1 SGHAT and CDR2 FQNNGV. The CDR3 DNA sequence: TGTGCCAGCAGCTTAGACGGAGCGGGTACAAGGTCCTACGAGCAGTACTTC. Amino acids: CASSLDGAGTRSYEQYF.

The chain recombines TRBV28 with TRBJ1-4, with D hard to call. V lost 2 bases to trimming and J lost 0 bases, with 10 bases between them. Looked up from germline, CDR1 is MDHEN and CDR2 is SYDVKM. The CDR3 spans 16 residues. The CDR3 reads CASSLVDIATNEKLFF. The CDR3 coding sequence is TGTGCCAGCAGTTTAGTCGACATTGCAACTAATGAAAAACTGTTTTTT.

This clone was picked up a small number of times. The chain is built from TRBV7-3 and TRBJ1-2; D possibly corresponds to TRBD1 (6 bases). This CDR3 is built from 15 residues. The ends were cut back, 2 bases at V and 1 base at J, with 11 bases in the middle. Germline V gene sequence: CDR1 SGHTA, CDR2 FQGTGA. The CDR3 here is CASSLEARGNYGYTF. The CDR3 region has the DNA TGTGCCAGCAGCTTAGAGGCCAGGGGTAACTATGGCTACACCTTC. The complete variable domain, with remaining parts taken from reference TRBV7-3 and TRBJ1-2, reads GAGVSQTPSNKVTEKGKYVELRCDPISGHTALYWYRQSLGQGPEFLIYFQGTGAADDSGLPNDRFFAVRPEGSVSTLKIQRTERGDSAVYLCASSLEARGNYGYTFGSGTRLTVV.

DNA of the CDR3: TGTGCCAGCAGGAGAAAGACCTACGAGCAGTACTTC. Its protein is CASRRKTYEQYF. The chain is built from TRBV28 and TRBJ2-7; the D is unclear. Germline V gene data show CDR1 as MDHEN and CDR2 as SYDVKM. This CDR3 contains 12 residues. V dropped 6 bases and J dropped 2 bases, with 8 bases sitting between them.

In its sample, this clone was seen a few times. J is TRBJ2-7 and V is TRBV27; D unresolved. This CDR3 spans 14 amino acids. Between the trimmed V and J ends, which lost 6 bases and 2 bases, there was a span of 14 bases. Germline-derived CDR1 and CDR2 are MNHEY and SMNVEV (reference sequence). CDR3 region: CASSPPTLPYEQYF. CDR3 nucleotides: TGTGCCAGCAGCCCGCCGACACTGCCCTACGAGCAGTACTTC.

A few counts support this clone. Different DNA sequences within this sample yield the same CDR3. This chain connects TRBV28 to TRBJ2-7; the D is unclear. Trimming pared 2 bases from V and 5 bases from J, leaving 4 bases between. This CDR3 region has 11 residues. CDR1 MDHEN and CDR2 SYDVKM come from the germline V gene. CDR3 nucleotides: TGTGCCAGCAGTTTAGGAGACGAGCAGTACTTC. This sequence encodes CASSLGDEQYF.

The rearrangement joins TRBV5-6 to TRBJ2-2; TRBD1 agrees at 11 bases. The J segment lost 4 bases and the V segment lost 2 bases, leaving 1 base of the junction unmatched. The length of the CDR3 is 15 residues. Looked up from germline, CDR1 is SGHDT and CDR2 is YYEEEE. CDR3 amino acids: CASSFGTGGTGELFF. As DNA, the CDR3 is TGTGCCAGCAGCTTCGGGACAGGGGGCACCGGGGAGCTGTTTTTT. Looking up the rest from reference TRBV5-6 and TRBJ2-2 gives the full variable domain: DAGVTQSPTHLIKTRGQQVTLRCSPKSGHDTVSWYQQALGQGPQFIFQYYEEEERQRGNFPDRFSGHQFPNYSSELNVNALLLGDSALYLCASSFGTGGTGELFFGEGSRLTVL.

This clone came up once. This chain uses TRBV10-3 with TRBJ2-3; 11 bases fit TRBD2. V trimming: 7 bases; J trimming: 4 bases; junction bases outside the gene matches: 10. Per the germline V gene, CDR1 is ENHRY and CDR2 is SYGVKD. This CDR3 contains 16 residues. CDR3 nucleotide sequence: TGTGCCATCACCGCACTAGCGGGAGTTGGGGCAGATACGCAGTATTTT. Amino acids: CAITALAGVGADTQYF.

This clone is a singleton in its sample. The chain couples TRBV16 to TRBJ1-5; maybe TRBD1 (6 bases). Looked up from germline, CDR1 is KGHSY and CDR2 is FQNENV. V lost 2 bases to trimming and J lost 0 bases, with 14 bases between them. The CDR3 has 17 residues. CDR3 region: CASSQPLGGASNQPQHF. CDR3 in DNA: TGTGCCAGCAGCCAACCCCTGGGGGGGGCTAGCAATCAGCCCCAGCATTTT.

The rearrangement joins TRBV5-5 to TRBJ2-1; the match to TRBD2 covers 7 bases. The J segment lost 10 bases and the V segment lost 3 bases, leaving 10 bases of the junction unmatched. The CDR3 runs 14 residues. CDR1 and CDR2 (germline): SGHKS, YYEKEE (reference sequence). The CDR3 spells CASSSSGGSKEQFF. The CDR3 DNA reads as TGTGCCAGCAGCTCGTCAGGCGGGAGTAAAGAGCAGTTCTTC.

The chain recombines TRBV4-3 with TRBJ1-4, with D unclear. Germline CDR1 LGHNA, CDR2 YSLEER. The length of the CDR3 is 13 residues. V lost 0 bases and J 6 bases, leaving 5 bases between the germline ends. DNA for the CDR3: TGCGCCAGCAGCCAAGAAGCGGATGAAAAACTGTTTTTT. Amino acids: CASSQEADEKLFF.

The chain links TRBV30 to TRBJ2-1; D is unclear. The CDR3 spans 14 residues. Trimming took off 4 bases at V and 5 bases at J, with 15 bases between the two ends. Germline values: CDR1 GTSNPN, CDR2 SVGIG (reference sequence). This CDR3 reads CAWTRATEDNEQFF. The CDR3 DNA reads TGTGCCTGGACGAGAGCGACCGAGGACAATGAGCAGTTCTTC.

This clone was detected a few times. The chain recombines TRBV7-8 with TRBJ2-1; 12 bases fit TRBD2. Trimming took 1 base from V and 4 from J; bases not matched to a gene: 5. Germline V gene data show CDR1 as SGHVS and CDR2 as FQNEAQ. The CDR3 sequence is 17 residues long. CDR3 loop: CASSLDAGLAGYNEQFF. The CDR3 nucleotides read TGTGCCAGCAGCTTAGATGCCGGACTAGCGGGATACAATGAGCAGTTCTTC.

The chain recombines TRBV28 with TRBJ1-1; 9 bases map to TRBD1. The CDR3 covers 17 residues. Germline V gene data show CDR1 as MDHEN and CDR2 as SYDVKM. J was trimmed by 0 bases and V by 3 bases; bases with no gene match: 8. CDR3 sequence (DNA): TGTGCCAGCAGTTTTCTCTCAACAGGGGGCATGAACACTGAAGCTTTCTTT. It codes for CASSFLSTGGMNTEAFF.

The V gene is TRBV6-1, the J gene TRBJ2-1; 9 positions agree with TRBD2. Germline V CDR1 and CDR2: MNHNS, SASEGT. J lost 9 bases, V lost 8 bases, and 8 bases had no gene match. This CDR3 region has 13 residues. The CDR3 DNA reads TGTGCCAGCTCGGCGGGAGGGCCCGCTGAGCAGTTCTTC. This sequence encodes CASSAGGPAEQFF.

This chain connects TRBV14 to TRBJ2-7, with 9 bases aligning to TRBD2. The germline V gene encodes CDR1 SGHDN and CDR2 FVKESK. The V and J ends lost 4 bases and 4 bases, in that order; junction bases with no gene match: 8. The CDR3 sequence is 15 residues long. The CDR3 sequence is CASSPRLAERYEQYF. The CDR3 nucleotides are TGTGCCAGCAGCCCGAGACTAGCGGAACGTTACGAGCAGTACTTC.

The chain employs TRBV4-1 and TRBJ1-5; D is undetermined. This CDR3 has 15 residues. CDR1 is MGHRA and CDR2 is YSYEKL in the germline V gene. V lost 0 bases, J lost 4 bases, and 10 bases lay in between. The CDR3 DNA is TGCGCCAGCAGCCAAGATAACAGCCCTAATCAGCCCCAGCATTTT. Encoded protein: CASSQDNSPNQPQHF.

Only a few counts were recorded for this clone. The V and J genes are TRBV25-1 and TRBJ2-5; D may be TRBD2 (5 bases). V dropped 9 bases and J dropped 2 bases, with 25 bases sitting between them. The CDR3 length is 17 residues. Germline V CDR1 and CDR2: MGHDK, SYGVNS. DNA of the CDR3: TGTGCCAGTACCAATAGAGAGGGAAATAAAGGTCAAGAGACCCAGTACTTC. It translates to CASTNREGNKGQETQYF.

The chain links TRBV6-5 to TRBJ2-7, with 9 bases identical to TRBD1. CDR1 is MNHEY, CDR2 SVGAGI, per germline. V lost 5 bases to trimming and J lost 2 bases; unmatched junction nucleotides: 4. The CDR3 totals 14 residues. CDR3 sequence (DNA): TGTGCCAGCAGTATGGGGACAGGGACCTACGAGCAGTACTTC. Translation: CASSMGTGTYEQYF.

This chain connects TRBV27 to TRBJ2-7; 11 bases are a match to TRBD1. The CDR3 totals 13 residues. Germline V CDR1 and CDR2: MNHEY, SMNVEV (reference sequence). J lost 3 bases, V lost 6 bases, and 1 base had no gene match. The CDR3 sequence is CASSGTGGYEQYF. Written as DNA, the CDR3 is TGTGCCAGCAGCGGGACAGGGGGCTACGAGCAGTACTTC.

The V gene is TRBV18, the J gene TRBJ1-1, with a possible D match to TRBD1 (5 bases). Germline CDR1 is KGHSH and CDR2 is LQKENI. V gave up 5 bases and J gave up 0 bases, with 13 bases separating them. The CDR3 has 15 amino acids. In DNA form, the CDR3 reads TGTGCCAGCTCATCGGGGGTTACAGTGAACACTGAAGCTTTCTTT. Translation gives CASSSGVTVNTEAFF.

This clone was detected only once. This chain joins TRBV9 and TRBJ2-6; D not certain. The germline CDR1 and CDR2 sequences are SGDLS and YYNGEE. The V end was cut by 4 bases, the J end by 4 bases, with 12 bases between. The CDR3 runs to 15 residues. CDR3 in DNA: TGTGCCAGCAGCCCAATGACTCAGGGGGCCAACGTCCTGACTTTC. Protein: CASSPMTQGANVLTF.